These T cell receptor beta chains were read from a single sample in a study of response to subunit inactivated influenza vaccine. One entry per CDR3 protein, called by TCRdb with MiXCR from the RT-PCR reads. The sample contains a few hundred thousand distinct CDR3 sequences, around 10% of which appear only once. Separately, the same data were catalogued under a study of T cells expressing NK-cell markers.

The sample consisted of PBMCs from blood, taken on the day of vaccination. All receptors come from a man aged 45-65 years who received an inactivated influenza vaccine. Each CDR3 is given with its conserved first and last residue. Expanded clones are given a class, and other clones once, few, many or no size at all.

j_gene: TRBJ2-2
v_gene: TRBV20-1
abundance: few
CDR3aa: CSARDGTSGMNTGELFF

j_gene: TRBJ2-1
v_gene: TRBV4-3
abundance: many
CDR3aa: CASSQVRLPYNEQFF

j_gene: TRBJ2-7
v_gene: TRBV20-1
abundance: -
CDR3aa: CSAGNYRAGRLGEQYF

j_gene: TRBJ1-2
v_gene: TRBV20-1
abundance: few
CDR3aa: CSARARYGYTF

j_gene: TRBJ2-1
v_gene: TRBV15
abundance: -
CDR3aa: CATSRSFFGSGGWNEQFF

j_gene: TRBJ2-3
v_gene: TRBV5-1
abundance: few
CDR3aa: CASSFAGARTDTQYF

j_gene: TRBJ2-7
v_gene: TRBV10-3
abundance: -
CDR3aa: CAISESTGSSSYEQYF

j_gene: TRBJ2-2
v_gene: TRBV6-2/TRBV6-3
abundance: few
CDR3aa: CASSGRLVPGELFF

j_gene: TRBJ2-1
v_gene: TRBV5-1
abundance: few
CDR3aa: CASSLGLAGEAEQFF

j_gene: TRBJ1-1
v_gene: TRBV5-5
abundance: -
CDR3aa: CASSRNLGPTEAFF

j_gene: TRBJ1-5
v_gene: TRBV5-5
abundance: few
CDR3aa: CASSLWDGSNQPQHF

j_gene: TRBJ2-5
v_gene: TRBV10-3
abundance: few
CDR3aa: CAISDGVQETQYF

j_gene: TRBJ2-7
v_gene: TRBV6-5
abundance: few
CDR3aa: CASSYFPGGGYYEQYF

j_gene: TRBJ2-1
v_gene: TRBV10-3
abundance: few
CDR3aa: CASSPATSSYNEQFF

j_gene: TRBJ2-2
v_gene: TRBV7-9
abundance: few
CDR3aa: CASRLTGGDTGELFF

j_gene: TRBJ1-1
v_gene: TRBV7-2
abundance: -
CDR3aa: CASSLMILTGGSSEAFF

j_gene: TRBJ2-7
v_gene: TRBV27
abundance: few
CDR3aa: CASSLGSGGIYEQYF

j_gene: TRBJ2-3
v_gene: TRBV6-1
abundance: few
CDR3aa: CASRGAGSASDTQYF

j_gene: TRBJ2-3
v_gene: TRBV28
abundance: many
CDR3aa: CASRKSTDTQYF

j_gene: TRBJ2-1
v_gene: TRBV30
abundance: -
CDR3aa: CAWSVGGAEQFF

j_gene: TRBJ2-7
v_gene: TRBV3-1
abundance: few
CDR3aa: CASSPSAANQYEQYF

j_gene: TRBJ2-2
v_gene: TRBV27
abundance: -
CDR3aa: CASSTLQGVGTGELFF

j_gene: TRBJ2-5
v_gene: TRBV5-1
abundance: few
CDR3aa: CASSLTSGTTSTQYF

j_gene: TRBJ2-7
v_gene: TRBV5-1
abundance: few
CDR3aa: CASRGDSDYEQYF

j_gene: TRBJ2-7
v_gene: TRBV12-3/TRBV12-4
abundance: many
CDR3aa: CASSPTGSHEQYF

j_gene: TRBJ2-3
v_gene: TRBV4-1
abundance: -
CDR3aa: CASSQDQGGYLTDTQYF

j_gene: TRBJ2-7
v_gene: TRBV20-1
abundance: -
CDR3aa: CSAPFSQKTRTYEQYF

j_gene: TRBJ2-3
v_gene: TRBV15
abundance: -
CDR3aa: CATSRDWLGWLAENTDTQYF

j_gene: TRBJ2-7
v_gene: TRBV23-1
abundance: few
CDR3aa: CASSQSRRAPGEQYF